Listed below are T cell receptor beta chains from one sample, sequenced in a study of T cells in Graves' hyperthyroidism and ophthalmopathy. TCRdb re-called the multiplex PCR reads with MiXCR, one entry per CDR3 protein. The sample lists around 290,000 distinct CDR3 sequences; roughly 15% were seen once. Sequenced material: blood. The receptors derive from a woman aged 40 to 55 with Graves' hyperthyroidism. Both conserved end residues are part of each CDR3. A D gene is named only where the DNA matches it firmly. Expanded clones get a size class; other rows say once, few or many, or leave the size out.

clone_size: many
j_call: TRBJ2-2
cdr3_length: 15
d_call: TRBD2
v_call: TRBV5-1
cdr3_nt: TGCGCCAGCAGCCTTAGCGGGAGTTTCTCCGGGGAGCTGTTTTTT
cdr3_aa: CASSLSGSFSGELFF

clone_size: NA
j_call: TRBJ2-3
cdr3_length: 14
d_call: NA
v_call: TRBV10-3
cdr3_nt: TGTGCCACCCGGGATGTGGGGCGCATGGATACGCAGTATTTT
cdr3_aa: CATRDVGRMDTQYF

clone_size: many
j_call: TRBJ2-4
cdr3_length: 16
d_call: TRBD2
v_call: TRBV20-1
cdr3_nt: TGCAGTGCTTCCGCGGGGGGACTAGCGCCGCAAAACATTCAGTACTTC
cdr3_aa: CSASAGGLAPQNIQYF

clone_size: many
j_call: TRBJ2-3
cdr3_length: 16
d_call: TRBD2
v_call: TRBV2
cdr3_nt: TGTGCCAGCAGTGACAGCGGGAGAAGGAGCGCAGATACGCAGTATTTT
cdr3_aa: CASSDSGRRSADTQYF

clone_size: NA
j_call: TRBJ2-7
cdr3_length: 15
d_call: NA
v_call: TRBV14
cdr3_nt: TGTGCCAGCAGCCAAGATGAGCAGCCGTCTAGGGAGCAGTACTTC
cdr3_aa: CASSQDEQPSREQYF

clone_size: many
j_call: TRBJ2-7
cdr3_length: 14
d_call: NA
v_call: TRBV13
cdr3_nt: TGTGCCAGCAGCCTTTGGGACCGAGCCTACGAGCAGTACTTC
cdr3_aa: CASSLWDRAYEQYF

clone_size: many
j_call: TRBJ1-2
cdr3_length: 16
d_call: TRBD1
v_call: TRBV20-1
cdr3_nt: TGCAGTGCTAGAGCCGGGACAGGGGAATCTCGGTACGGCTACACCTTC
cdr3_aa: CSARAGTGESRYGYTF

clone_size: once
j_call: TRBJ2-5
cdr3_length: 13
d_call: TRBD2
v_call: TRBV20-1
cdr3_nt: TGCAGTGCTAGGGGCGGGAGGCGAGAGACCCAGTACTTC
cdr3_aa: CSARGGRRETQYF

clone_size: NA
j_call: TRBJ2-1
cdr3_length: 14
d_call: NA
v_call: TRBV15
cdr3_nt: TGTGCCACCAGCAGCCCTTTTCAGTCTAATGAGCAGTTCTTC
cdr3_aa: CATSSPFQSNEQFF

clone_size: NA
j_call: TRBJ1-3
cdr3_length: 15
d_call: NA
v_call: TRBV18
cdr3_nt: TGTGCCAGCTCACAACAGAGTATCTCTGGAAACACCATATATTTT
cdr3_aa: CASSQQSISGNTIYF

clone_size: many
j_call: TRBJ1-2
cdr3_length: 14
d_call: NA
v_call: TRBV20-1
cdr3_nt: TGCAGTGCTAGTAGGGTGCGCGGGGGCGATGGCTACACCTTC
cdr3_aa: CSASRVRGGDGYTF

clone_size: NA
j_call: TRBJ1-1
cdr3_length: 14
d_call: NA
v_call: TRBV12-3/TRBV12-4
cdr3_nt: TGTGCCAGCAGGCCCGGACTGGGAAGCACTGAAGCTTTCTTT
cdr3_aa: CASRPGLGSTEAFF

clone_size: many
j_call: TRBJ2-3
cdr3_length: 15
d_call: NA
v_call: TRBV5-1
cdr3_nt: TGCGCCAGCGGAGACGGGGGAGGTTCCGCAGATACGCAGTATTTT
cdr3_aa: CASGDGGGSADTQYF

clone_size: many
j_call: TRBJ2-1
cdr3_length: 14
d_call: NA
v_call: TRBV25-1
cdr3_nt: TGTGCCAGCAGTGCCAACCGGGACGTATATGAGCAGTTCTTC
cdr3_aa: CASSANRDVYEQFF

clone_size: many
j_call: TRBJ1-6
cdr3_length: 14
d_call: TRBD1
v_call: TRBV7-2
cdr3_nt: TGTGCCAGCAGCTCTGGACAGGGAGAATCACCCCTCCACTTT
cdr3_aa: CASSSGQGESPLHF

clone_size: once
j_call: TRBJ2-2
cdr3_length: 13
d_call: NA
v_call: TRBV13
cdr3_nt: TGTGCCAGCAGGGTCCTGAACACCTGGGAGCTGTTTTTT
cdr3_aa: CASRVLNTWELFF

clone_size: many
j_call: TRBJ1-1
cdr3_length: 12
d_call: NA
v_call: TRBV3-1
cdr3_nt: TGTGCCAGCAGTTCACAGGGCACTGAAGCTTTCTTT
cdr3_aa: CASSSQGTEAFF

clone_size: many
j_call: TRBJ1-2
cdr3_length: 16
d_call: NA
v_call: TRBV5-1
cdr3_nt: TGCGCCAGCAGCTCGCCGGGACAAGGGGAATTGTATGGCTACACCTTC
cdr3_aa: CASSSPGQGELYGYTF

clone_size: few
j_call: TRBJ2-1
cdr3_length: 14
d_call: NA
v_call: TRBV3-1
cdr3_nt: TGTGCCAGCAGCCCGGGACTGACAGAACGTGAGCAGTTCTTC
cdr3_aa: CASSPGLTEREQFF

clone_size: many
j_call: TRBJ2-1
cdr3_length: 15
d_call: NA
v_call: TRBV2
cdr3_nt: TGTGCCAGTACTTCAAGGGCAGTTTCCTACAATGAGCAGTTCTTC
cdr3_aa: CASTSRAVSYNEQFF

clone_size: NA
j_call: TRBJ2-7
cdr3_length: 13
d_call: NA
v_call: TRBV28
cdr3_nt: TGTGCCAGCAGTTTACCCGTTGTAAACGAGCAGTACTTC
cdr3_aa: CASSLPVVNEQYF

clone_size: few
j_call: TRBJ1-3
cdr3_length: 12
d_call: NA
v_call: TRBV6-1
cdr3_nt: TGTGCCTCCCAGGGGTATGGAAACACCATATATTTT
cdr3_aa: CASQGYGNTIYF

clone_size: NA
j_call: TRBJ2-1
cdr3_length: 15
d_call: NA
v_call: TRBV28
cdr3_nt: TGTGCCAGCAGTTTGGGCAGCTACTCCTACAATGAGCAGTTCTTC
cdr3_aa: CASSLGSYSYNEQFF

clone_size: many
j_call: TRBJ1-5
cdr3_length: 13
d_call: NA
v_call: TRBV20-1
cdr3_nt: TGCAGTGTTCTGACCGTCACCGGTCAGCCCCAGCATTTT
cdr3_aa: CSVLTVTGQPQHF

clone_size: many
j_call: TRBJ2-5
cdr3_length: 14
d_call: NA
v_call: TRBV28
cdr3_nt: TGTGCCAGCAGTTTATTCACCAGGCAAGAGACCCAGTACTTC
cdr3_aa: CASSLFTRQETQYF

clone_size: few
j_call: TRBJ2-1
cdr3_length: 14
d_call: NA
v_call: TRBV12-3/TRBV12-4
cdr3_nt: TGTGCCAGCAGTTTGGTGGGAGGAGACAATGAGCAGTTCTTC
cdr3_aa: CASSLVGGDNEQFF

clone_size: many
j_call: TRBJ2-1
cdr3_length: 16
d_call: TRBD1
v_call: TRBV20-1
cdr3_nt: TGCAGTGCTAGAACGAGACAGGGGCCCCTCTCCGATGAGCAGTTCTTC
cdr3_aa: CSARTRQGPLSDEQFF

clone_size: many
j_call: TRBJ1-4
cdr3_length: 15
d_call: TRBD1
v_call: TRBV24-1
cdr3_nt: TGTGCCACCAGTGGAATGGACAGGGGGATTGAAAAACTGTTTTTT
cdr3_aa: CATSGMDRGIEKLFF

clone_size: few
j_call: TRBJ1-1
cdr3_length: 19
d_call: TRBD1
v_call: TRBV6-1
cdr3_nt: TGTGCCAGCAGTGACGCCAGACAGGGGGCGAGGATTCGGAACACTGAAGCTTTCTTT
cdr3_aa: CASSDARQGARIRNTEAFF

clone_size: few
j_call: TRBJ1-3
cdr3_length: 11
d_call: NA
v_call: TRBV20-1
cdr3_nt: TGCAGTGCCCGCCGGGGAAACACCATATATTTT
cdr3_aa: CSARRGNTIYF

clone_size: many
j_call: TRBJ2-1
cdr3_length: 12
d_call: NA
v_call: TRBV12-3/TRBV12-4
cdr3_nt: TGTGCCAGCAGTTTAGAACGGGCTGAGCAGTTCTTC
cdr3_aa: CASSLERAEQFF

clone_size: many
j_call: TRBJ2-2
cdr3_length: 14
d_call: TRBD1
v_call: TRBV20-1
cdr3_nt: TGCAGTGCGGCCCGGGGACAGGATCACGGGGAGCTGTTTTTT
cdr3_aa: CSAARGQDHGELFF

clone_size: NA
j_call: TRBJ1-1
cdr3_length: 14
d_call: NA
v_call: TRBV6-2/TRBV6-3
cdr3_nt: TGTGCCAGCTCCAAGACCTCTATGAACACTGAAGCTTTCTTT
cdr3_aa: CASSKTSMNTEAFF

clone_size: NA
j_call: TRBJ2-7
cdr3_length: 14
d_call: NA
v_call: TRBV5-1
cdr3_nt: TGCGCCAGCAGCTGGGGGACGGTCTCCTACGAGCAGTACTTC
cdr3_aa: CASSWGTVSYEQYF

clone_size: NA
j_call: TRBJ1-6
cdr3_length: 12
d_call: NA
v_call: TRBV19
cdr3_nt: TGTGCCAGTAGTATCCCGGATTCACCCCTCCACTTT
cdr3_aa: CASSIPDSPLHF

clone_size: NA
j_call: TRBJ1-3
cdr3_length: 13
d_call: NA
v_call: TRBV2
cdr3_nt: TGTGCCAGTACCCAGGGAGCTGGAAACACCATATATTTT
cdr3_aa: CASTQGAGNTIYF

clone_size: NA
j_call: TRBJ2-1
cdr3_length: 14
d_call: NA
v_call: TRBV28
cdr3_nt: TGTGCCAGCAGTTTCAGGGGATCGGGTCATGAGCAGTTCTTC
cdr3_aa: CASSFRGSGHEQFF

clone_size: NA
j_call: TRBJ2-1
cdr3_length: 15
d_call: NA
v_call: TRBV19
cdr3_nt: TGTGCCAGTAGTATCGTTGGTCTAATCGACAATGAGCAGTTCTTC
cdr3_aa: CASSIVGLIDNEQFF

clone_size: few
j_call: TRBJ1-1
cdr3_length: 13
d_call: NA
v_call: TRBV20-1
cdr3_nt: TGCAGTGCTCGTCTGGGTGTGGAGACTGAAGCTTTCTTT
cdr3_aa: CSARLGVETEAFF

clone_size: many
j_call: TRBJ1-4
cdr3_length: 16
d_call: NA
v_call: TRBV12-3/TRBV12-4
cdr3_nt: TGTGCCAGCAGTTCGAATACAGGTGTGCGTAATGAAAAACTGTTTTTT
cdr3_aa: CASSSNTGVRNEKLFF

clone_size: many
j_call: TRBJ2-1
cdr3_length: 15
d_call: TRBD2
v_call: TRBV11-3
cdr3_nt: TGTGCCAGCAGTCCACGGACTAGCGGGTACAATGAGCAGTTCTTC
cdr3_aa: CASSPRTSGYNEQFF

clone_size: many
j_call: TRBJ2-1
cdr3_length: 17
d_call: TRBD2
v_call: TRBV6-1
cdr3_nt: TGTGCCAGCAGTACCCCTAGGAGCCTAGCGGGAGGGCCGGAGCAGTTCTTC
cdr3_aa: CASSTPRSLAGGPEQFF

clone_size: many
j_call: TRBJ1-3
cdr3_length: 10
d_call: NA
v_call: TRBV28
cdr3_nt: TGTGCCAGCCGGGCGGACACCATATATTTT
cdr3_aa: CASRADTIYF

clone_size: NA
j_call: TRBJ1-1
cdr3_length: 14
d_call: TRBD1
v_call: TRBV12-3/TRBV12-4
cdr3_nt: TGTGCCAGCAGTTCCCGGGACAGGGGCTCTGAAGCTTTCTTT
cdr3_aa: CASSSRDRGSEAFF

clone_size: NA
j_call: TRBJ2-4
cdr3_length: 19
d_call: TRBD2
v_call: TRBV28
cdr3_nt: TGTGCCAGCAGTTTAGGGTCAAAGAAGACTAGCCTAGCCAAAAACATTCAGTACTTC
cdr3_aa: CASSLGSKKTSLAKNIQYF

clone_size: many
j_call: TRBJ1-1
cdr3_length: 12
d_call: NA
v_call: TRBV2
cdr3_nt: TGTGCCAGCAGTGAAGCGGACTTGGGACGGTTCTTT
cdr3_aa: CASSEADLGRFF

clone_size: NA
j_call: TRBJ1-5
cdr3_length: 15
d_call: TRBD1
v_call: TRBV2
cdr3_nt: TGTGCCAGCAGATCCGGGACAGGGGGCAATCAGCCCCAGCATTTT
cdr3_aa: CASRSGTGGNQPQHF

clone_size: many
j_call: TRBJ2-7
cdr3_length: 15
d_call: NA
v_call: TRBV18
cdr3_nt: TGTGCCAGCTCACGCCTCCAGAGCACAAACTACGAGCAGTACTTC
cdr3_aa: CASSRLQSTNYEQYF

clone_size: many
j_call: TRBJ2-7
cdr3_length: 18
d_call: NA
v_call: TRBV14
cdr3_nt: TGTGCCAGCAGCCAAATGAACATGTGGGATACCTCGAGATACGAGCAGTACTTC
cdr3_aa: CASSQMNMWDTSRYEQYF

clone_size: NA
j_call: TRBJ2-3
cdr3_length: 13
d_call: NA
v_call: TRBV20-1
cdr3_nt: TGCAGTCCCTGGGGGGACTCCACAGATACGCAGTATTTT
cdr3_aa: CSPWGDSTDTQYF

clone_size: many
j_call: TRBJ2-3
cdr3_length: 11
d_call: NA
v_call: TRBV29-1
cdr3_nt: TGCAGCGTTGGCCGGGACTCCACGCAGTATTTT
cdr3_aa: CSVGRDSTQYF

clone_size: many
j_call: TRBJ2-3
cdr3_length: 15
d_call: NA
v_call: TRBV14
cdr3_nt: TGTGCCAGCAGCCAAGCACTAGGAGGTGCAGATACGCAGTATTTT
cdr3_aa: CASSQALGGADTQYF

clone_size: many
j_call: TRBJ2-7
cdr3_length: 17
d_call: NA
v_call: TRBV7-3
cdr3_nt: TGTGCCAGCAGCCTTAGAGGACGGTCGCCCAGCTCCTACGAGCAGTACTTC
cdr3_aa: CASSLRGRSPSSYEQYF

clone_size: few
j_call: TRBJ2-1
cdr3_length: 15
d_call: NA
v_call: TRBV7-2
cdr3_nt: TGTGCCAGCAGCTTTGGACACTGGTCCTACAATGAGCAGTTCTTC
cdr3_aa: CASSFGHWSYNEQFF